This T cell receptor beta chain was sequenced during a study of a mutant IDH1 vaccine in newly diagnosed glioma. The table came from immunoSEQ multiplex PCR; TCRdb's copy has only in-frame clones and leaves some out. This sample has 120,000 or so clones, with about 82% found just once. V trimming: 5 bases; J trimming: 6 bases; junction bases outside the gene matches: 12. CDR3 size: 16 residues. CDR1 and CDR2 from the germline V gene are SGHTA and FQGNSA. Time point described: week 11, during vaccination. Topical imiquimod accompanied each vaccine dose, which consisted of 300 ug of mutant IDH1 20-mer peptide. The astrocytomas were IDH1-mutant, ATRX-negative, and WHO grade 3 or 4. As concerns this clone: As yet, its antigen is unknown.

The sequence derives from a middle-aged man with glioma. The specimen was PBMCs, collected from a glioma patient whose treatment included an IDH1 peptide vaccine. This chain links TRBV7-2 with TRBJ2-5; 10 nucleotides match TRBD2. The CDR3 sequence: CASSTPGERGGQTQYF. The CDR3 DNA is TGTGCCAGCAGCACTCCGGGGGAGCGGGGGGGCCAGACCCAGTACTTC.